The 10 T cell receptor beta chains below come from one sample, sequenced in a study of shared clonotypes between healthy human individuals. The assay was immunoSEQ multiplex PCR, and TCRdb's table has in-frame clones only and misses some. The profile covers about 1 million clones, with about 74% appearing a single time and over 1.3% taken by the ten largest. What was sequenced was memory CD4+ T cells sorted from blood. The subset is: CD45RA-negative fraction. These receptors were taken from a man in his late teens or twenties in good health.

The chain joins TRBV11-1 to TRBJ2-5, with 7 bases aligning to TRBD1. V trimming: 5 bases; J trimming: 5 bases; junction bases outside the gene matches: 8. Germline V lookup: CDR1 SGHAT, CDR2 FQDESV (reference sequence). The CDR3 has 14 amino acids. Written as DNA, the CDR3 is TGTGCCAGCAGCCTCCAAACAGGGGTGGAGACCCAGTACTTC. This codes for CASSLQTGVETQYF. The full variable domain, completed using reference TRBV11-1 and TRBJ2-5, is EAEVAQSPRYKITEKSQAVAFWCDPISGHATLYWYRQILGQGPELLVQFQDESVVDDSQLPKDRFSAERLKGVDSTLKIQPAELGDSAMYLCASSLQTGVETQYFGPGTRLLVL.

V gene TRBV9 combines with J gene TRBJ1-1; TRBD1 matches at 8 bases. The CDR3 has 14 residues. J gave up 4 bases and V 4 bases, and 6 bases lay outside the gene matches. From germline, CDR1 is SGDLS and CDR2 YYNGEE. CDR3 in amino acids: CASSMNTGGTEAFF. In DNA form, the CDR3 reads TGTGCCAGCAGCATGAACACAGGGGGCACTGAAGCTTTCTTT.

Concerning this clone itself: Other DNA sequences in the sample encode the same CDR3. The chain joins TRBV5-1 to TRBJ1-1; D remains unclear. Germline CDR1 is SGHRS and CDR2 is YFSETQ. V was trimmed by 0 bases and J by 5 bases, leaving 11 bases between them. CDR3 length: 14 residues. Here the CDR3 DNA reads TGCGCCAGCAGCTTGGCAGCAGGAGGTACTGAAGCTTTCTTT. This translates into CASSLAAGGTEAFF. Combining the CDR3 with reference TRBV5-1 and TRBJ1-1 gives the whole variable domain KAGVTQTPRYLIKTRGQQVTLSCSPISGHRSVSWYQQTPGQGLQFLFEYFSETQRNKGNFPGRFSGRQFSNSRSEMNVSTLELGDSALYLCASSLAAGGTEAFFGQGTRLTVV.

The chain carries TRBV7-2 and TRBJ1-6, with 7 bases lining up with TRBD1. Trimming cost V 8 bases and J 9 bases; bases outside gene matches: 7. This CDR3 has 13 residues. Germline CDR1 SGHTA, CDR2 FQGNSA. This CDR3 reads CASLQGVGSPLHF. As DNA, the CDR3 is TGTGCCAGCCTGCAGGGGGTGGGTTCACCCCTCCACTTT.

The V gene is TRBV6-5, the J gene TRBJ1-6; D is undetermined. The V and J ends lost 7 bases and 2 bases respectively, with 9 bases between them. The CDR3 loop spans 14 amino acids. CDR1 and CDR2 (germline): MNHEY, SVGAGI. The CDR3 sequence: CASMRTTYNSPLHF. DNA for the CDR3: TGTGCCAGCATGAGGACGACCTATAATTCACCCCTCCACTTT.

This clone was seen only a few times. The CDR3 sequence is CASSLGGVGDTEAFF. The DNA of the CDR3 is TGCGCCAGCAGCCTTGGGGGGGTAGGTGACACTGAAGCTTTCTTT. The V and J genes are TRBV5-1 and TRBJ1-1; tentatively, D is TRBD1 (5 bases). Germline values: CDR1 SGHRS, CDR2 YFSETQ. This CDR3 has 15 amino acids. Trimming left V 4 bases short and J 3 bases short, with 16 bases between. The variable domain in full, with the rest retrieved from reference TRBV5-1 and TRBJ1-1, is KAGVTQTPRYLIKTRGQQVTLSCSPISGHRSVSWYQQTPGQGLQFLFEYFSETQRNKGNFPGRFSGRQFSNSRSEMNVSTLELGDSALYLCASSLGGVGDTEAFFGQGTRLTVV.

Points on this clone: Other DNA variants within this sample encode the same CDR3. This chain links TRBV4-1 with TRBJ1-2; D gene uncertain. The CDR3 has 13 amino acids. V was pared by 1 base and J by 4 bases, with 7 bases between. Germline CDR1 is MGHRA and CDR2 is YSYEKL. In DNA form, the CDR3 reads TGCGCCAGCAGCCAAGTGGGGTCCTATGGCTACACCTTC. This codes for CASSQVGSYGYTF.

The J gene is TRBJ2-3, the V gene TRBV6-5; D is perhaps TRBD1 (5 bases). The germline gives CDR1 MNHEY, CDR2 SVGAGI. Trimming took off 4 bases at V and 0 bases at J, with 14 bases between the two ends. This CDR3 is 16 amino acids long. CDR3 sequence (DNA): TGTGCCAGCAGTTTTCAGGGAAGGGCTAGCACAGATACGCAGTATTTT. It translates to CASSFQGRASTDTQYF.

The CDR3 loop reads CASSLLAAEKLFF. CDR3 nucleotide sequence: TGTGCCAGCAGTTTACTGGCTGCTGAAAAACTGTTTTTT. The V call is TRBV6-6, the J call TRBJ1-4; no clear D. V lost 4 bases and J 7 bases, leaving 10 bases between the germline ends. Germline lookup yields CDR1 MNHNY and CDR2 SVGAGI (reference sequence). The CDR3 length is 13 residues.

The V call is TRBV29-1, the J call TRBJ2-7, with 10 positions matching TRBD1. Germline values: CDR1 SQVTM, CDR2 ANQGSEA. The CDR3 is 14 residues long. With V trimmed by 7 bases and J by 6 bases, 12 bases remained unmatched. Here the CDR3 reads CSASGQGQISEQYF. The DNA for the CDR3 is TGCAGCGCCTCGGGACAGGGGCAAATAAGCGAGCAGTACTTC.